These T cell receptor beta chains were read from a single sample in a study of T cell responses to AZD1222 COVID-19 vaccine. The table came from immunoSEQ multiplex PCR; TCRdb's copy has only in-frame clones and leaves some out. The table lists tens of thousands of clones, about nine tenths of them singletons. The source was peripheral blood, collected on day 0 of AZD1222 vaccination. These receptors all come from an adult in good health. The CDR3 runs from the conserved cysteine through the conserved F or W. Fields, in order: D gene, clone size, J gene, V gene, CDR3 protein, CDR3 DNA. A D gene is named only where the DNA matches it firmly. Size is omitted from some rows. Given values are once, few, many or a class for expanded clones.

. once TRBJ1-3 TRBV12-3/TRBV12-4 CASSSTAGNTIYF TGTGCCAGCAGTTCGACAGCCGGAAACACCATATATTTT
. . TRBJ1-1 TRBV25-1 CASSELGGNTEAFF TGTGCCAGCAGTGAATTAGGGGGGAACACTGAAGCTTTCTTT
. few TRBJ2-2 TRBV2 CASSIRDPTGGELFF TGTGCCAGCAGCATCCGGGACCCGACGGGCGGGGAGCTGTTTTTT
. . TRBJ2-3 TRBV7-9 CASSFGQGTDTQYF TGTGCCAGCAGCTTTGGGCAGGGTACAGATACGCAGTATTTT
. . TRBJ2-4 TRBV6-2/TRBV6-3 CASTPDRGLQYF TGTGCCAGCACCCCAGACCGGGGGCTTCAGTACTTC
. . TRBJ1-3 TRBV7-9 CASSVGTAGNTIYF TGTGCCAGCAGCGTCGGGACTGCTGGAAACACCATATATTTT
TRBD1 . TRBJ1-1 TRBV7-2 CASSLQGAYTEAFF TGTGCCAGCAGCCTCCAGGGGGCTTACACTGAAGCTTTCTTT
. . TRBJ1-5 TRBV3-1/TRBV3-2 CASSQERGQPQHF TGTGCCAGCAGCCAAGAGCGGGGACAGCCCCAGCATTTT
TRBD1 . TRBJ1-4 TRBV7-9 CASSTDRGSGEKLFF TGTGCCAGCAGCACAGACAGGGGTTCTGGTGAAAAACTGTTTTTT
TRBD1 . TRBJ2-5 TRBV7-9 CASSKSDRGRRETQYF TGTGCCAGCAGCAAGAGTGACAGGGGGAGAAGAGAGACCCAGTACTTC
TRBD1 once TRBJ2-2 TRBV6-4 CASSAGTGGTGELFF TGTGCCAGCAGTGCCGGGACAGGCGGAACCGGGGAGCTGTTTTTT
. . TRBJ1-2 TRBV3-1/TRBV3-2 CASSQEFSGDEDGYTF TGTGCCAGCAGCCAAGAGTTTTCAGGGGATGAGGATGGCTACACCTTC
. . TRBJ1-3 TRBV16 CASSQGRVSGNTIYF TGTGCCAGCAGCCAAGGCAGGGTCTCTGGAAACACCATATATTTT
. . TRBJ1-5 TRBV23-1 CASSQSTGGQPQHF TGCGCCAGCAGTCAATCTACCGGGGGTCAGCCCCAGCATTTT
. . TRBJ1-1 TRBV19 CASSPGLYTNTEAFF TGTGCCAGTAGCCCCGGACTCTATACGAACACTGAAGCTTTCTTT
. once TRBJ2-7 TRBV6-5 CASSYGGKEQYF TGTGCCAGCAGTTACGGGGGTAAGGAGCAGTACTTC
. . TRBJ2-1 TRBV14 CASSRTMGAGYNEQFF TGTGCCAGCAGCCGAACGATGGGGGCCGGCTACAATGAGCAGTTCTTC
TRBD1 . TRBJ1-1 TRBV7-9 CASSLTGGQAEAFF TGTGCCAGCAGCTTGACAGGGGGCCAGGCTGAAGCTTTCTTT
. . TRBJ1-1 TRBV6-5 CASRTMGGGTEAFF TGTGCCAGCAGGACAATGGGGGGAGGAACTGAAGCTTTCTTT
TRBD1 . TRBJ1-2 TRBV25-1 CARTGTYGYTF TGTGCCAGGACAGGGACCTATGGCTACACCTTC
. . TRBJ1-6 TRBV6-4 CASSVAPRNSPLHF TGTGCCAGCAGTGTAGCACCAAGGAATTCACCCCTCCACTTT
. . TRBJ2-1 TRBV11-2 CASSLGGSLNEQFF TGTGCCAGCAGCTTAGGTGGGTCTTTGAATGAGCAGTTCTTC
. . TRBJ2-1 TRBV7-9 CASSLRGATYNEQFF TGTGCCAGCAGTCTGAGGGGGGCTACCTACAATGAGCAGTTCTTC
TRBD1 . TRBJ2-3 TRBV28 CASSWNRGLSTDTQYF TGTGCCAGCAGTTGGAACAGGGGTCTTAGCACAGATACACAGTATTTT
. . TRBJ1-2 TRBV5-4 CASSSPTALSGYTF TGTGCCAGCAGCTCCCCGACAGCCCTATCTGGCTACACCTTC
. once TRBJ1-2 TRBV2 CASSLGFGYTF TGTGCCAGCAGCCTTGGATTTGGCTACACCTTC
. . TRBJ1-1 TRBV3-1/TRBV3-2 CASSPFPTGLMNTEAFF TGTGCCAGCAGCCCCTTTCCGACAGGCTTGATGAACACTGAAGCTTTCTTT
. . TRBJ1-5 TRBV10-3 CAISADLSVLNQPQHF TGTGCCATCAGTGCTGATTTATCCGTTCTCAATCAGCCCCAGCATTTT
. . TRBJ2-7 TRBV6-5 CASSRSDPIYEQYF TGTGCCAGCAGTCGAAGTGACCCGATCTACGAGCAGTACTTC
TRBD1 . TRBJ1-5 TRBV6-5 CATRTWGQGDQPQHF TGTGCCACACGCACCTGGGGGCAGGGGGATCAGCCCCAGCATTTT
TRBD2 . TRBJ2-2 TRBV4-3 CASSQDSGGNTGELFF TGCGCCAGCAGCCAAGATAGCGGGGGAAACACCGGGGAGCTGTTTTTT
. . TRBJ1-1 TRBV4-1 CASSLVLNTEAFF TGCGCCAGCAGCCTTGTTTTGAACACTGAAGCTTTCTTT
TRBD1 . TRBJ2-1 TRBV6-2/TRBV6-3 CASSPWTGGNEQFF TGTGCCAGCAGTCCATGGACAGGCGGCAATGAGCAGTTCTTC
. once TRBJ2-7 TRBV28 CASSSGTYEQYF TGTGCCAGCAGTTCAGGAACCTACGAGCAGTACTTC
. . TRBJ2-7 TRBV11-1 CASSRQTYEQYF TGTGCCAGCAGCCGACAGACCTACGAGCAGTACTTC
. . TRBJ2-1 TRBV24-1 CATQRVGGEQFF TGTGCCACCCAGAGGGTAGGGGGTGAGCAGTTCTTC
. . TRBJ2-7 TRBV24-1 CATSDVGASIFREQYF TGTGCCACCAGTGATGTAGGAGCCTCGATCTTCCGCGAGCAGTACTTC
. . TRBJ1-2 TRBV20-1 CSASLEGYGVNYGYTF TGCAGTGCTAGTTTAGAAGGTTATGGGGTAAACTATGGCTACACCTTC
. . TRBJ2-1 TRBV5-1 CASSPEGGSSYNEQFF TGCGCCAGCAGCCCTGAAGGGGGTAGCTCCTACAATGAGCAGTTCTTC
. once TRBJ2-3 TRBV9 CASSPRRDLSTDTQYF TGTGCCAGCAGCCCACGTAGGGACCTAAGCACAGATACGCAGTATTTT
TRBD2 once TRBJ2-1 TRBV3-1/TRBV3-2 CASHRGGPYNEQFF TGTGCCAGTCACCGGGGGGGCCCCTACAATGAGCAGTTCTTC
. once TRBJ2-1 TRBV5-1 CASSPPDTDNEQFF TGCGCCAGCAGCCCACCTGACACCGACAATGAGCAGTTCTTC
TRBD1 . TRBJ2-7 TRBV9 CASSAWDRGYEQYF TGTGCCAGCAGCGCCTGGGACAGGGGCTACGAGCAGTACTTC
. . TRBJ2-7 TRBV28 CASSLYYEQYF TGTGCCAGCAGTTTGTACTACGAGCAGTACTTC
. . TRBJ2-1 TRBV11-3 CASSLRALGGEQFF TGTGCCAGCAGCTTAAGGGCCCTGGGCGGTGAGCAGTTCTTC
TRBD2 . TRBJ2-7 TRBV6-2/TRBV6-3 CASSYSGTSGGPSSYEQYF TGTGCCAGCAGTTACTCCGGGACTAGCGGGGGTCCAAGCTCCTACGAGCAGTACTTC
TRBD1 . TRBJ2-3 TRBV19 CASSTGQAGTDTQYF TGTGCCAGTAGTACAGGACAGGCCGGCACAGATACGCAGTATTTT
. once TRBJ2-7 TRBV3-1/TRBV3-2 CASSQGGGRSSYEQYF TGTGCCAGCAGCCAAGGCGGCGGAAGGAGCTCCTACGAGCAGTACTTC
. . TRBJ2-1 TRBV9 CASSGGVRDEQFF TGTGCCAGCAGCGGTGGGGTGCGCGATGAGCAGTTCTTC
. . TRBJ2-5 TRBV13 CASSHRGEQTQYF TGTGCCAGCAGCCACCGCGGGGAACAGACCCAGTACTTC
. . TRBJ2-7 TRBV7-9 CASSLVLGEQYF TGTGCCAGCAGCTTAGTTCTCGGCGAGCAGTACTTC
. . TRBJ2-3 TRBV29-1 CSGGTPGGTQYF TGCAGCGGGGGGACACCCGGGGGTACGCAGTATTTT
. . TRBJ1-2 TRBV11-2 CASSRGGTNYGYTF TGTGCCAGCAGCCGTGGCGGGACCAACTATGGCTACACCTTC
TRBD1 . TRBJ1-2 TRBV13 CASRYRDRGYTF TGTGCCAGCAGATACCGGGACAGGGGCTACACCTTC
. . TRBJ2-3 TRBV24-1 CATSDRAVRTDTQYF TGTGCCACCAGTGATAGGGCGGTCCGCACAGATACGCAGTATTTT